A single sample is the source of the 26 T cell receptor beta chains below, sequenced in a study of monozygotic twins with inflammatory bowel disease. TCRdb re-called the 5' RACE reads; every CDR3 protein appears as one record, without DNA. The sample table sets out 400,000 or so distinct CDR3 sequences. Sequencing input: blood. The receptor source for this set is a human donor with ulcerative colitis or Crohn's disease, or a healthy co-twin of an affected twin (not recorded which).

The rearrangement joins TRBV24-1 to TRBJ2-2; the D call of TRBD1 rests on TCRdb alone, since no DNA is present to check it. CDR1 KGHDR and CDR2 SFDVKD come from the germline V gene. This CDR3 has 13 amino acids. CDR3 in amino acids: CATGGPGTGELFF.

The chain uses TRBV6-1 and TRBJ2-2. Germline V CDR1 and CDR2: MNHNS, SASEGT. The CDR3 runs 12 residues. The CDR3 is CASTLVAGELFF.

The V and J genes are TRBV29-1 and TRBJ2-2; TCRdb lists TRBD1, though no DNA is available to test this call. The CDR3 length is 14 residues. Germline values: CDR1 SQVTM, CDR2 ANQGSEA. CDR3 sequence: CSVKTGSVSGELLF.

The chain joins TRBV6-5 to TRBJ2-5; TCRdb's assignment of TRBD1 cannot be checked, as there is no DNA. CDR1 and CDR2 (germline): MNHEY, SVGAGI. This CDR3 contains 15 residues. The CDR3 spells CASSYSQGAGETQYF.

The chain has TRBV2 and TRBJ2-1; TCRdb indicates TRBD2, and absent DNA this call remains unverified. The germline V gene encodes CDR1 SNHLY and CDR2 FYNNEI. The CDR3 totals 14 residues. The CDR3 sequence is CASSEREIRNEQFF.

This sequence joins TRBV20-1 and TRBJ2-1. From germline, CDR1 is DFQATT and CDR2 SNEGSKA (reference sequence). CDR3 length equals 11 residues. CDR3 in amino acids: CSASFGDEQFF.

The chain's CDR3 is CASSLAERRNYGYTF. V is TRBV12-3 or TRBV12-4 and J is TRBJ1-2. CDR3 length: 15 residues.

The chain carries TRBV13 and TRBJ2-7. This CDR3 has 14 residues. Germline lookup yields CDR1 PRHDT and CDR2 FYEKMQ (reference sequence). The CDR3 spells CASSSPTPPYEQYF.

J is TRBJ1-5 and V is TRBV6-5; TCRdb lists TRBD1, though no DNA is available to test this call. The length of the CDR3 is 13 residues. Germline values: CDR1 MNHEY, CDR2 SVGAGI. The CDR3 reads CASSGTANQPQHF.

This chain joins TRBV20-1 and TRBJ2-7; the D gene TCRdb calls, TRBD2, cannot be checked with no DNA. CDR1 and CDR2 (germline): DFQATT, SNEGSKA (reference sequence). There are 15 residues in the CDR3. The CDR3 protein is CSSGGGTSGKYEQYF.

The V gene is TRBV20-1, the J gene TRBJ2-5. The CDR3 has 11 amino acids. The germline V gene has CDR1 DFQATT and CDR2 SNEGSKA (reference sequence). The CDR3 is CSANLRETQYF.

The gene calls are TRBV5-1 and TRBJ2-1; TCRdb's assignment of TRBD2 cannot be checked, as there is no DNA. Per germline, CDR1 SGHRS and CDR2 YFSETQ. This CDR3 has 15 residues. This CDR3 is CASSLDGGGVREQFF.

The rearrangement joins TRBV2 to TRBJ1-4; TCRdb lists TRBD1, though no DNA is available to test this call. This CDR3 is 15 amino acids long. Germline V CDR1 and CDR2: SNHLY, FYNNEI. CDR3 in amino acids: CASSYSQGNREKLFF.

This CDR3 reads CASGTAIYGYTF. The rearrangement joins TRBV7-9 to TRBJ1-2; TCRdb reports TRBD1, a call that lacks DNA to check it against. This CDR3 spans 12 amino acids. Germline loops: CDR1 SEHNR, CDR2 FQNEAQ (reference sequence). Full variable domain (remainder filled in from reference TRBV7-9 and TRBJ1-2): DTGVSQNPRHKITKRGQNVTFRCDPISEHNRLYWYRQTLGQGPEFLTYFQNEAQLEKSRLLSDRFSAERPKGSFSTLEIQRTEQGDSAMYLCASGTAIYGYTFGSGTRLTVV.

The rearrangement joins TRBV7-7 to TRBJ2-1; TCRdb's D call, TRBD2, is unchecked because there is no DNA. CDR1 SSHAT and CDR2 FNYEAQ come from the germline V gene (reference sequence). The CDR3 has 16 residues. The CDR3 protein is CASSPDSLSSYNEQFF.

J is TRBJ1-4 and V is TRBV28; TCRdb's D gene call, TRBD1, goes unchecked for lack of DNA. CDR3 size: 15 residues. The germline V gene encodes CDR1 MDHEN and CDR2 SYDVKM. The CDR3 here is CASSPPQGAGGKLFF.

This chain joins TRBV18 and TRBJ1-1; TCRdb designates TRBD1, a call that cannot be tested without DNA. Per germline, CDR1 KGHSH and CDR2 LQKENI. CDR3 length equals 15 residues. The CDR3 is CASSPLGQLNTEAFF. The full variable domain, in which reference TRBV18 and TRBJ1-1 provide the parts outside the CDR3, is NAGVMQNPRHLVRRRGQEARLRCSPMKGHSHVYWYRQLPEEGLKFMVYLQKENIIDESGMPKERFSAEFPKEGPSILRIQQVVRGDSAAYFCASSPLGQLNTEAFFGQGTRLTVV.

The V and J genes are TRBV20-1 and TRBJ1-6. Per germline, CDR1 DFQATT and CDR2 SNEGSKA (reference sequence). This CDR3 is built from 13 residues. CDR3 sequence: CSAGGLYNSPLHF.

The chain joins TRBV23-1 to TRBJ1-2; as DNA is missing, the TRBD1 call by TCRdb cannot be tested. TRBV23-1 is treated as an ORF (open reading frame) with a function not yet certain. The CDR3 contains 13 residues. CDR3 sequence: CAGSPDRGSGYTF.

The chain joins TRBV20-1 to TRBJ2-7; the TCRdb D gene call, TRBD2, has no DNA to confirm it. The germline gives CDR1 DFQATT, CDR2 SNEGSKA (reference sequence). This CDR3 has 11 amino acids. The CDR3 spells CSAQPAAEQYF.

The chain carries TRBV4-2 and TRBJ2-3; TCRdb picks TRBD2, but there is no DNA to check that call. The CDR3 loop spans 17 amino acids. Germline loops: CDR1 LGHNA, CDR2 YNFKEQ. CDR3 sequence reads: CASSLSLWREGQDTQYF.

The CDR3 reads CSGALGTNEKLFF. The chain recombines TRBV29-1 with TRBJ1-4; TCRdb outputs TRBD1, but without DNA this stays unchecked. This CDR3 region has 13 residues. CDR1 and CDR2 from the germline V gene are SQVTM and ANQGSEA. Together with reference TRBV29-1 and TRBJ1-4, the CDR3 gives the full variable domain: SAVISQKPSRDICQRGTSLTIQCQVDSQVTMMFWYRQQPGQSLTLIATANQGSEATYESGFVIDKFPISRPNLTFSTLTVSNMSPEDSSIYLCSGALGTNEKLFFGSGTQLSVL.

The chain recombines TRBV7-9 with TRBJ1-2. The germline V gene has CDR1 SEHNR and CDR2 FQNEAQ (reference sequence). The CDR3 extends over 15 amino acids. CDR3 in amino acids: CASSLPSGRNYGYTF.

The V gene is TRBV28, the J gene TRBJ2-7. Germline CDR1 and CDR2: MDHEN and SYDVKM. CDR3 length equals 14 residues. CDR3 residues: CASSAAGASYEQYF.

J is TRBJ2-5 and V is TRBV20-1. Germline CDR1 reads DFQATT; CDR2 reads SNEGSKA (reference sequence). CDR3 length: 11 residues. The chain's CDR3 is CSGMYQETQYF.

This chain's CDR3 is CASSARIEAFF. The chain couples TRBV12-3 or TRBV12-4 to TRBJ1-1. The CDR3 loop spans 11 amino acids.